This is a list of T cell receptor beta chains from one sample in a study of cytomegalovirus exposure and HLA in healthy donors. The protocol was immunoSEQ multiplex PCR, while the TCRdb copy is restricted to in-frame clones and leaves out a portion. The sample has roughly 130,000 clones, roughly four fifths seen once. The sequenced sample was PBMCs. The receptors stem from a male donor in good health and CMV-seropositive. CDR3s include the opening cysteine and the closing phenylalanine or tryptophan. D genes are given only for firm matches. The size of a clone is reported for some rows only, either as once, few or many, or as a class for expanded clones.

J gene: TRBJ2-1
clone size: .
D gene: .
V gene: TRBV12-2
CDR3 DNA: TGTGCAAGTCGCTTACCCCGTACCGGGACTAGCGGGGACAATGAGCAGTTCTTC
CDR3 protein: CASRLPRTGTSGDNEQFF

J gene: TRBJ1-1
clone size: few
D gene: .
V gene: TRBV28
CDR3 DNA: TGTGCCAGCAGTCTGGCCGGGGGCACTGAAGCTTTCTTT
CDR3 protein: CASSLAGGTEAFF

J gene: TRBJ2-7
clone size: .
D gene: .
V gene: TRBV7-2
CDR3 DNA: TGTGCCAGCAGCTTACGACACAGGGGAGGATACGAGCAGTACTTC
CDR3 protein: CASSLRHRGGYEQYF

J gene: TRBJ2-1
clone size: .
D gene: TRBD2
V gene: TRBV27
CDR3 DNA: TGTGCCAGCAGTCCAGGACTAGCGGGGTACTCCTACAATGAGCAGTTCTTC
CDR3 protein: CASSPGLAGYSYNEQFF

J gene: TRBJ1-1
clone size: few
D gene: TRBD1
V gene: TRBV7-9
CDR3 DNA: TGTGCCAGCAGCCGGGACAGGAACACTGAAGCTTTCTTT
CDR3 protein: CASSRDRNTEAFF

J gene: TRBJ1-5
clone size: .
D gene: .
V gene: TRBV28
CDR3 DNA: TGTGCCAGCAGCCAGGATAGCAATCAGCCCCAGCATTTT
CDR3 protein: CASSQDSNQPQHF

J gene: TRBJ2-3
clone size: .
D gene: TRBD2
V gene: TRBV9
CDR3 DNA: TGTGCCAGCAGCGTTGGACTAGCGGGGCTCACAGATACGCAGTATTTT
CDR3 protein: CASSVGLAGLTDTQYF

J gene: TRBJ2-5
clone size: .
D gene: TRBD1
V gene: TRBV7-3
CDR3 DNA: TGTGCCAGCAGCGCAACTCCAGGGGGCAGACAGACCCAGTACTTC
CDR3 protein: CASSATPGGRQTQYF

J gene: TRBJ1-4
clone size: .
D gene: TRBD1
V gene: TRBV9
CDR3 DNA: TGTGCCAGCAGCTTGACCTCGGGACAGGGTGCTGAAAAACTGTTTTTT
CDR3 protein: CASSLTSGQGAEKLFF

J gene: TRBJ1-1
clone size: .
D gene: TRBD1
V gene: TRBV6-5
CDR3 DNA: TGTGCCAGCAGTTACTCGACAGGGCAAACTGAAGCTTTCTTT
CDR3 protein: CASSYSTGQTEAFF

J gene: TRBJ2-2
clone size: .
D gene: TRBD1
V gene: TRBV5-1
CDR3 DNA: TGCGCCAGCAGCTTGGGGGACAGGTCGAACACCGGGGAGCTGTTTTTT
CDR3 protein: CASSLGDRSNTGELFF

J gene: TRBJ2-1
clone size: .
D gene: .
V gene: TRBV28
CDR3 DNA: TGTGCCAGCAGTTTGCCTATCAATGAGCAGTTCTTC
CDR3 protein: CASSLPINEQFF

J gene: TRBJ2-7
clone size: .
D gene: .
V gene: TRBV27
CDR3 DNA: TGTGCCAGCAGCGTACTAGTATCGGGAGACTACGAGCAGTACTTC
CDR3 protein: CASSVLVSGDYEQYF

J gene: TRBJ2-5
clone size: .
D gene: TRBD2
V gene: TRBV6-1
CDR3 DNA: TGTGCCAGCAGTGAAGTAGCGGGAGGGGGGGAGACCCAGTACTTC
CDR3 protein: CASSEVAGGGETQYF

J gene: TRBJ1-2
clone size: .
D gene: TRBD1
V gene: TRBV2
CDR3 DNA: TGTGCCAGCAGTACCGACAGGGGCTATGGCTACACCTTC
CDR3 protein: CASSTDRGYGYTF

J gene: TRBJ2-5
clone size: once
D gene: TRBD2
V gene: TRBV6-1
CDR3 DNA: TGTGCCAGCAGTTTCCGGCCGGGAGGGCAAGAGACCCAGTACTTC
CDR3 protein: CASSFRPGGQETQYF